This note documents a single TCR beta chain sequence. What it binds is unknown. PCR used 60 Vbeta primers and 13 Jbeta primers. Method: immunoSEQ multiplex PCR; TCRdb's copy keeps in-frame clones and lacks some. Here the sample spans about 120,000 clones, over 70% being singletons. The sample comes from a study of cytomegalovirus exposure and HLA in healthy donors. Study-wide background: About 80 million unique TCRs from HLA-typed donors made up an early data release. General observations from the study: Previous analysis showed most TCR beta V segments were productive about 90% or about 30% of the time. Some TCR beta chains (roughly 150 of them) were listed as cytomegalovirus-associated.

CDR3 length: 14 residues. The V gene's germline CDR1 is MNHEY and CDR2 SVGAGI. The V gene end was trimmed by 5 bases and the J gene end by 3 bases; junction bases not matched to a gene: 7. V usage is TRBV6-5 and J usage is TRBJ2-7, with 7 nucleotides matching TRBD1. The receptor comes from a female donor in good health and CMV-seropositive. Source material: PBMCs. The CDR3 loop reads CASSQSGTVYEQYF. CDR3 coding DNA: TGTGCCAGCAGTCAGTCCGGGACAGTCTACGAGCAGTACTTC.